This section outlines one TCR beta chain sequence together with its context. The J segment lost 6 bases and the V segment lost 1 base, leaving 8 bases of the junction unmatched. CDR3 length: 15 amino acids. Germline V CDR1 and CDR2: MNHEY, SVGAGI. As handled by the study authors: By means of reference gene primer amplification, nucleated cell counts were estimated. Produced via immunoSEQ multiplex PCR; TCRdb's table is partial and in-frame only. From that table come the V and J calls and clone size; the DNA was used to work out D and trimming. Among about 100,000 clones listed, 85% were seen once. These data originate in a study of blood T cell repertoires in COVID-19. Across the study: COVID-19 samples from acute and convalescent phases originated in the United States, Italy and Spain. T cells, B-cell-depleted T cells, or PBMCs supplied cDNA or gDNA.

The specimen sequenced was peripheral blood. The sequence was obtained from a man in his 60s with acute or convalescent COVID-19. The J gene is TRBJ2-7, the V gene TRBV6-5, with TRBD2 matching over 8 bases. CDR3 protein: CASSYFPGLVSEQYF. The CDR3, as DNA: TGTGCCAGCAGTTACTTTCCGGGACTAGTATCCGAGCAGTACTTC.